This T cell receptor (beta chain) originates from a study of T cell responses to AZD1222 COVID-19 vaccine. CDR3 length: 15 residues. V lost 2 bases to trimming and J lost 1 base, with 11 bases between them. Germline CDR1 reads SGHAT; CDR2 reads FQNNGV. The repertoire was sequenced with immunoSEQ multiplex PCR; TCRdb's copy has only in-frame clones and lacks some. The sample consists of around 180,000 clones, about nine tenths of them appearing once. This specimen was peripheral blood, taken on day 0 of AZD1222 vaccination. This TCR was sampled from an adult in good health. The chain links TRBV11-2 to TRBJ1-2, with D uncertain. DNA of the CDR3: TGTGCCAGCAGCTTAAGAGCGAGGGTTAACTATGGCTACACCTTC. It translates to CASSLRARVNYGYTF.